The TCR beta chain under discussion was sequenced for a study of cytomegalovirus exposure and HLA in healthy donors (dated by TCRdb to about 2017). The study in broad terms: An earlier analysis of several hundred of the donors reported more than 250 Gb of sequence data and around 120 million unique TCR beta sequences from approximately 180 million T cells. The study combined high-throughput TCR immunosequencing, statistical association of individual TCRs with disease status, and machine learning to predict cytomegalovirus infection status. Across some 400 genotyped donors of the cohort, an average of about 240,000 unique TCR beta nucleotide sequences per donor were sequenced, and 15% to 20% of those sequences were non-productive. HLA typing included class I and class II loci at four-digit resolution. A later genetic analysis used genome-wide SNP genotypes for about 60% of the roughly 700 donors, treating that subset as a discovery cohort. An early release covering more than 500 HLA-typed donors comprised approximately 300 gigabases of sequencing data and tens of millions of unique TCR sequences. Using immunosequencing, the study profiled T cell repertoires from about 620 subjects and related those repertoires to cytomegalovirus serostatus. A handful of DR-DQ haplotypes were handled as single units for association and clustering because linkage in the cohort was strong. The study aimed to test whether signatures of past pathogen exposure could be identified by cataloging public T cell receptors. All discovery cohort repertoires had been generated using a single sequencing platform. Of the 300 to 500 genotyped donors, 65% to 90% were placed in the genetic ancestry cluster associated with self-reported Caucasian donors. Typing coverage differed by locus: A, B, C, DRB1 and DQB1 were typed in roughly 620-640 donors, DQA1 in about 550, DPA1 in nearly 610, and DPB1 in approximately 450. A later analysis re-examined previously published TCR beta repertoires from just over 650 donors and added high-resolution HLA genotyping to investigate patterns of TCR occurrence. Donor age, sex, ethnicity and CMV serostatus were compiled together with the repertoire data. An earlier analysis of 500 to 750 of the donors applied high-throughput TCR beta sequencing to assess whether each TCR beta V gene segment acted as functional or pseudogenic. In the later analysis, no new phenotypic data were used to find candidate immune exposures; instead, reliance was placed on TCR beta sequences and their occurrence across donors. Besides the first cohort of some 670 subjects, a separate validation cohort made up of some 110 different subjects was used. Overall study outcomes, separate from this receptor: According to the authors, the approach could potentially be generalized to other disease states and immunological phenotypes. An association between a missense DCLRE1C variant and V-gene and J-gene trimming of TCR beta chains was found in a later genetic analysis and replicated in an independent cohort. Broadly in line with IMGT annotations, most TCR beta V segments showed up in productive rearrangements about 87% or about 30% of the time in an earlier analysis of roughly 590 of the donors. In the study, approximately 150 TCR beta chains were listed as associated with cytomegalovirus. CMV serostatus was the only immune exposure information available for the cohort. Because counts were too low, 15 to 20 rarely observed V segments, including chromosome 9 orphons, were excluded from the earlier analysis of some 590 of the donors. According to a later analysis, parvovirus B19, influenza, CMV and Epstein-Barr virus appeared linked to several top co-occurrence clusters. The classifier was reported to diagnose cytomegalovirus status with high specificity and sensitivity in both the original and validation cohorts. At a false discovery rate of 0.05, a later analysis linked 16,951 TCR beta sequences to specific HLA alleles. In a later analysis, most CMV-associated TCR beta chains were found to appear HLA-restricted, with HLA associations seemingly driven largely by CMV exposure. A later analysis found that TCR association rates varied across HLA loci, with DRB1 alleles showing the most associated TCRs and HLA-C alleles the fewest. The presence/absence analyses assumed that sequencing depth was roughly uniform across donors, and that assumption may not be true. A few of the identified cytomegalovirus-associated TCR beta chains were confirmed in vitro to be specific for cytomegalovirus antigens. Across donors, most TCR sequences were observed very rarely, whereas some public TCRs were present in many individuals. Linkage disequilibrium might explain the correlated functional status among segregating V segments, but an unknown experimental factor could not be ruled out. A group of highly shared sequence variants was considered likely to be a technical artifact of the sequencing pipeline. In a later genetic analysis, fewer N-insertions in productive TCRs were reported among donors in an Asian-associated ancestry cluster than the roughly 640-donor mean. The cohort was sequenced for TCR beta chains only, and without alpha or paired-chain data the features that could be detected were limited. A further reported finding was that TCR beta sequences accurately predicted the HLA-A and HLA-B alleles for most subjects in the first cohort. A later analysis found that HLA-associated TCR beta chains were more clonally expanded and had lower generation probabilities than equally common non-associated chains. When HLA alleles, especially DR and DQ, strongly co-occurred, attributing TCR associations to individual alleles was difficult. Because HLA typing was missing for some donors at each locus, association tests included only the typed subset.

The cohort consisted of hundreds of healthy bone marrow donors. At the time of sampling, every cohort member was nominally healthy, though immune exposures that went unrecorded were likely present. The donor was CMV seronegative and belonged to the group of more than 300 seronegative cohort members. Each donor provided a peripheral blood sample, and peripheral blood mononuclear cells were used for TCR beta sequencing. Genomic DNA extraction from the blood cell samples was performed with the Qiagen DNeasy Blood Extraction Kit. Library method: the immunoSEQ multiplex PCR assay. The multiplex PCR relied on a mix of 60 forward primers for TCR Vbeta segments and 13 reverse primers for TCR Jbeta segments. The CDR3 region of rearranged TCR beta genes was amplified from genomic DNA with a multiplex PCR assay. The Illumina HiSeq System was used to sequence the amplified TCR beta libraries as 87-base-pair reads. On the authors' methods: Across the roughly 700 repertoires, a later analysis counted roughly 77 million unique TCR beta chains, roughly 11 million of which were shared by at least two donors. Raw reads were error-corrected and collapsed into unique sequences with a nearest-neighbor algorithm that merged closely related sequences to remove PCR and sequencing errors. Alignment of CDR3 sequences to IMGT reference sequences was used to assign V, D and J gene segments. Each retained sequence needed at least a six-nucleotide match to both a V gene segment and a J gene segment. Rearrangements were called productive when the CDR3 lacked stop codons and stayed in frame with V and J; all others were non-productive. Following IMGT convention, CDR3 was defined as the stretch from the second conserved V-encoded cysteine up to the conserved J-encoded phenylalanine. The earlier analysis of 450 to 750 of the donors excluded any sequence lacking an unambiguous match to a single V gene segment. In an earlier analysis of about 590 of the donors, a V segment was called functional when productive rearrangements were above 56.7%, and segregating when the standard deviation between donors exceeded 5%. To diagnose cytomegalovirus status from the catalog of TCR beta chain sequences, a statistical classification framework was built. In a later analysis, TCR nucleotide sequences were compared against IMGT/GENE-DB human TR gene sequences so that V and J genes could be assigned. Using the TCRdist pipeline, a later analysis assigned CDR3 sequences along with most-parsimonious VDJ recombination scenarios. In a later analysis, every TCR beta chain was defined by the combination of its CDR3 amino acid sequence and its V-gene family, and reads without a unique V-gene family were dropped. A later analysis removed 550 to 700 highly shared, low-generation-probability nucleotide sequences to deal with suspected cross-contamination and a sequencing artifact. For each public chain, a later analysis derived a clonal expansion index from normalized ranks of inferred template counts within each repertoire. In a later analysis, generation probabilities were computed using a VDJ recombination model fitted to out-of-frame rearrangements, and the results were checked against IGoR. In a later analysis, hypergeometric tests were used to score TCR-TCR, TCR-HLA and TCR-CMV co-occurrence, with a repertoire-size bias correction applied to TCR pairs. A later analysis estimated false discovery rates by permuting HLA or CMV assignments 20 times. In a later analysis, co-occurring TCRs were grouped using DBSCAN, and TCRdist sequence similarity was added for clustering within HLA-allele-positive subsets. Co-occurrence clustering excluded repertoires with fewer than 30,000 or more than 120,000 public chains, plus five with anomalous nucleotide sharing. What TCRdb holds here is the immuneACCESS table cut down to in-frame rearrangements. Part of the clones is not present; checked against another copy, under half of the missing clones reflect an unresolved V gene, and the others are unexplained. That table gives V, J and clone size, and the DNA gave D and trimming. The sample table contains about 200,000 clones; only one count was recorded for around 80% of them. 1.5% to 2% of the sample is taken by the ten largest.

With regard to this clone: Which antigen it targets is not known. Base-call qualities are not available, and no considerably larger clone is one nucleotide away.

The sample comprised PBMCs. The clonotype was recovered from a man in his late teens or twenties in good health and CMV-seronegative.

The sequenced DNA is TGTGCCAGCAGCTTACTAGCGGTCACAGATACGCAGTATTTT. The resulting protein is CASSLLAVTDTQYF. The sequence links TRBV7-9 to TRBJ2-3, and 7 junction bases match TRBD2. Looking up the germline V gene (reference sequence) yields CDR1 SEHNR and CDR2 FQNEAQ. At the junction V is shortened by 2 bases and J by 2 bases; bases outside the gene matches: 1. Including the terminal cysteine and phenylalanine, the CDR3 comprises 14 residues. Just CDR3 DNA is preserved here, 42 bases in frame from base 1.